These T cell receptor beta chains were read from a single sample in a study of T-cell memory formation after mild COVID-19. TCRdb re-analysed the 5' RACE reads in MiXCR, keeping a single row per CDR3 protein. The sample lists 200,000 to 300,000 distinct CDR3 sequences; around 17% were seen once. The specimen sequenced was PBMCs or a T cell subset sorted from them (not recorded which). These receptors were obtained from a man in his late teens or twenties who had mild COVID-19 (a few samples of this study predate the infection). Cell type and time point are not known. The CDR3 runs from the conserved cysteine through the conserved F or W. The D gene is left open where the match is weak. Not all rows give a size; the values are once, few, many and, for expanded clones, a class.

>TRBJ2-1|once|TRBD2|TRBV7-6
TGTGCCAGCAGGCTGACCCTAGCGGACAATGAGCAGTTCTTC
CASRLTLADNEQFF
>TRBJ1-3|few|.|TRBV5-1
TGCGCCAGCAAGGACGGATCTGGAAACACCATATATTTT
CASKDGSGNTIYF
>TRBJ2-4|.|.|TRBV7-6
TGTGCCAGCAGCCCCGGGGAATTAGGCAAAAACATTCAGTACTTC
CASSPGELGKNIQYF
>TRBJ2-3|many|.|TRBV29-1
TGCAGCGTTGACTACAGCTACACAGATACGCAGTATTTT
CSVDYSYTDTQYF
>TRBJ2-5|many|TRBD2|TRBV5-1
TGCGCCAGCAGCTTGTTTCCAGCGGGGGCCGGGGAGACCCAGTACTTC
CASSLFPAGAGETQYF
>TRBJ1-1|.|.|TRBV7-2
TGTGCCAGCAGCTTTCTGCAGAACACTGAAGCTTTCTTT
CASSFLQNTEAFF
>TRBJ1-1|.|.|TRBV4-1
TGCGCCAGCAGCCAGCTTGGGAACAGTGCGAACACTGAAGCTTTCTTT
CASSQLGNSANTEAFF
>TRBJ2-1|.|TRBD1|TRBV6-2/TRBV6-3
TGTGCCAGCAGAGACAGGGCACGACTGTACAATGAGCAGTTCTTC
CASRDRARLYNEQFF
>TRBJ2-5|once|TRBD2|TRBV6-2/TRBV6-3
TGTGCCAGCAGTTCCGCTAGCGGGGCCCAAGAGACCCAGTACTTC
CASSSASGAQETQYF
>TRBJ1-2|few|.|TRBV6-2/TRBV6-3
TGTGCCAGCAGTTTTGCCGACAGCGGATACTATGGCTACACCTTC
CASSFADSGYYGYTF
>TRBJ2-5|.|.|TRBV4-1
TGCGCCAGCAGCCAAGATCACGTCAGGGTGGAGACCCAGTACTTC
CASSQDHVRVETQYF
>TRBJ1-1|few|.|TRBV5-1
TGCGCCAGCAGCTTGGGACACGGAGTGCCTGAAGCTTTCTTT
CASSLGHGVPEAFF
>TRBJ1-1|.|.|TRBV5-1
TGCGCCAGCAGCCCACCAGGGGCGAACACTGAAGCTTTCTTT
CASSPPGANTEAFF
>TRBJ2-3|.|.|TRBV4-1
TGCGCCAGCAGCCAAGTGGGTTTGGATACGCAGTATTTT
CASSQVGLDTQYF
>TRBJ2-2|.|.|TRBV5-1
TGCGCCAGCAGCTACCTACTGACACGTAACACCGGGGAGCTGTTTTTT
CASSYLLTRNTGELFF
>TRBJ2-3|.|TRBD2|TRBV5-1
TGCGCCAGCAGCTCCGGGACTATTGATGATACGCAGTATTTT
CASSSGTIDDTQYF
>TRBJ2-7|few|.|TRBV7-9
TGTGCCAGCAGCTTACAGGGCACCTACGAGCAGTACTTC
CASSLQGTYEQYF
>TRBJ1-5|.|TRBD1|TRBV12-5
TGTGCTAGTGGTTTGCCACAGGGGGGGTTCGATCAGCCCCAGCATTTT
CASGLPQGGFDQPQHF
>TRBJ2-1|many|TRBD2|TRBV29-1
TGCAGCGTTATGTTAGACCTAGCGGGCCTCTACAATGAGCAGTTCTTC
CSVMLDLAGLYNEQFF
>TRBJ2-1|few|.|TRBV24-1
TGTGCCACCAGTGCCCACCCAGATCGGTCAGAAAATGAGCAGTTCTTC
CATSAHPDRSENEQFF
>TRBJ2-5|many|.|TRBV5-1
TGCGCCAGCAGCTTGGACCCCCGACTAGGAGGCGAGACCCAGTACTTC
CASSLDPRLGGETQYF
>TRBJ2-7|.|.|TRBV12-3/TRBV12-4
TGTGCCAGCAGCCTTAGGACCTACGAGCAGTACTTC
CASSLRTYEQYF
>TRBJ2-5|few|.|TRBV4-2
TGTGCCAGCAGCCAAGATCCGGGCAGTGACCGGGGGGAGACCCAGTACTTC
CASSQDPGSDRGETQYF
>TRBJ1-1|few|.|TRBV3-1
TGTGCCAGCAGCGAAAGCTACGCGAACACTGAAGCTTTCTTT
CASSESYANTEAFF
>TRBJ1-5|many|TRBD1|TRBV20-1
TGCAGTGCAGGCCCGGGACAGGGAGTGGCTCAGCCCCAGCATTTT
CSAGPGQGVAQPQHF
>TRBJ2-3|many|.|TRBV6-1
TGTGCCAGCAGTGCAGAAACGACGCAGTATTTT
CASSAETTQYF
>TRBJ2-3|.|TRBD1|TRBV11-3
TGTGCCAGCAGCTCCGCGGGACAGGGGCCAGATACGCAGTATTTT
CASSSAGQGPDTQYF
>TRBJ2-1|few|TRBD2|TRBV20-1
TGCAGTGCTCCGAGCGGGGCCCGGCGCTATGAGCAGTTCTTC
CSAPSGARRYEQFF
>TRBJ1-1|few|.|TRBV27
TGTGCCAGCAGTTTAGGGGGGATGAACACTGAAGCTTTCTTT
CASSLGGMNTEAFF
>TRBJ2-7|.|TRBD2|TRBV6-2/TRBV6-3
TGTGCCAGCAGTTACTCGACTAGCGGGGGGCCAAGAACCTCCTACGAGCAGTACTTC
CASSYSTSGGPRTSYEQYF
>TRBJ2-3|few|.|TRBV29-1
TGCAGCCGCTACCGGGGGCCGGGCACAGATACGCAGTATTTT
CSRYRGPGTDTQYF
>TRBJ2-3|.|TRBD2|TRBV12-3/TRBV12-4
TGTGCCAGCATGTCGGGGGGAACCATCACAGATACGCAGTATTTT
CASMSGGTITDTQYF
>TRBJ1-2|.|TRBD1|TRBV5-1
TGCGCCAGCAGTTCGGGTGGTAGGGGGCATGGCTACACCTTC
CASSSGGRGHGYTF
>TRBJ2-7|few|.|TRBV10-3
TGTGCCATCAGTGAGTCCGAGGAAAGAGACTCCTACGAGCAGTACTTC
CAISESEERDSYEQYF
>TRBJ2-5|.|.|TRBV11-2
TGTGCCGTCGAGGTGGGGCAAGAGACCCAGTACTTC
CAVEVGQETQYF